The source of this TCR beta chain is a study of shared clonotypes between healthy human individuals. Germline lookup yields CDR1 MNHNS and CDR2 SASEGT. V was shortened by 4 bases and J by 6 bases, with 15 bases between the two germline ends. CDR3 length: 15 amino acids. This clone came up once. Both subsets, CD45RA+ naive and CD45RA-negative memory, were split from the CD4+ cells. Assay: immunoSEQ multiplex PCR; the TCRdb copy retains only in-frame clones and omits some. This sample has some 2.3 million clones; about 92% occur once, and the top ten carry about 0.39%. This TCR was sampled from a man aged 18 to 35 in good health. Some clones in this sample may be carry-over from other donors' samples. Sequenced input: naive CD4+ T cells from PBMCs. Subset: CD45RA+ positively selected. The chain joins TRBV6-1 to TRBJ2-2, with TRBD1 as a possible D gene (5 bases). The CDR3 coding sequence is TGTGCCAGCAGTGCGACCCATCCAGGGTCCGGGGAGCTGTTTTTT. This gives the protein CASSATHPGSGELFF.